One sample yielded the 23 T cell receptor beta chains listed below, sequenced in a study of T-cell reconstitution after alpha-beta-depleted transplantation in children. This sample's TCRbeta library carried unique molecular identifier barcodes. TCRdb analysed the PCR reads with MiXCR anew, one entry per CDR3 protein. The table records about 830,000 distinct CDR3 sequences, 15% to 20% of them present only once. Material: PBMCs, mostly from graft donor cells, obtained 360 days after TCRalphabeta/CD19-depleted stem cell transplant. These receptors were collected from a male patient between 5 and 17 years old who had a stem cell transplant for acute lymphoblastic leukemia, so the T cells may come from the graft donor.

The table lists this clonotype with many counts. V and J are TRBV7-9 and TRBJ2-3; D is unresolved. The CDR3 is made up of 15 amino acids. V was clipped by 2 bases and J by 6 bases, with 15 bases between them. CDR1 is SEHNR, CDR2 FQNEAQ, per germline (reference sequence). The CDR3 protein is CASSLWVGSEDTQYF. CDR3 nucleotides: TGTGCCAGCAGCTTATGGGTTGGTTCGGAGGATACGCAGTATTTT. Based on the CDR3 plus reference TRBV7-9 and TRBJ2-3, the full variable domain is DTGVSQNPRHKITKRGQNVTFRCDPISEHNRLYWYRQTLGQGPEFLTYFQNEAQLEKSRLLSDRFSAERPKGSFSTLEIQRTEQGDSAMYLCASSLWVGSEDTQYFGPGTRLTVL.

This chain links TRBV3-1 with TRBJ2-5, with D perhaps matching TRBD1 (6 bases). V was cut by 3 bases and J by 2 bases, with 13 bases left in between. The germline V gene has CDR1 LGHDT and CDR2 YNNKEL (reference sequence). The CDR3 is 15 residues long. CDR3 sequence reads: CASSHGTIPQETQYF. For the CDR3, the DNA is TGTGCCAGCAGCCACGGGACAATTCCTCAAGAGACCCAGTACTTC.

This clonotype was seen a few times. V gene TRBV18 combines with J gene TRBJ2-7; D might be TRBD1 (5 bases). CDR1 and CDR2 (germline): KGHSH, LQKENI. The CDR3 contains 13 residues. V shed 3 bases and J shed 3 bases, with 9 bases lying between them. The CDR3 DNA reads TGTGCCAGCTCACCTCCAGGGAACTACGAGCAGTACTTC. Protein: CASSPPGNYEQYF.

The chain links TRBV7-9 to TRBJ2-1, with D possibly being TRBD1 (6 bases). CDR3 length equals 13 residues. V lost 8 bases to trimming and J lost 5 bases, with 13 bases between them. The germline gives CDR1 SEHNR, CDR2 FQNEAQ (reference sequence). This CDR3 is CASPPKGDNEQFF. The CDR3 nucleotides are TGTGCCAGCCCCCCTAAGGGGGACAATGAGCAGTTCTTC.

The chain combines TRBV5-1 with TRBJ2-5; 7 bases are a match to TRBD2. The germline V gene encodes CDR1 SGHRS and CDR2 YFSETQ. V was pared by 7 bases and J by 2 bases, with 5 bases of the junction left unmatched. This CDR3 is 13 amino acids long. The CDR3 DNA is TGCGCCAGCCGTAGCGGGCGACAAGAGACCCAGTACTTC. It specifies CASRSGRQETQYF. The complete variable domain, with remaining parts taken from reference TRBV5-1 and TRBJ2-5, reads KAGVTQTPRYLIKTRGQQVTLSCSPISGHRSVSWYQQTPGQGLQFLFEYFSETQRNKGNFPGRFSGRQFSNSRSEMNVSTLELGDSALYLCASRSGRQETQYFGPGTRLLVL.

This clonotype has just a few counts. The V call is TRBV7-9, the J call TRBJ2-5; D remains unclear. The CDR3 runs 15 residues. The germline V gene encodes CDR1 SEHNR and CDR2 FQNEAQ (reference sequence). Trimming removed 5 bases from V and 5 bases from J, with 18 bases in between. In DNA form, the CDR3 reads TGTGCCAGCAGCCCACGCCCCGCTATTGGCGAGACCCAGTACTTC. Residues: CASSPRPAIGETQYF.

This chain links TRBV6-5 with TRBJ1-2; unclear D gene. The V gene lost 0 bases and the J gene lost 1 base, with 6 bases spanning the gap. Germline CDR1 is MNHEY and CDR2 is SVGAGI. The length of the CDR3 is 14 residues. The DNA of the CDR3 is TGTGCCAGCAGTTACTCTGGAGGTAACTATGGCTACACCTTC. Translated: CASSYSGGNYGYTF.

This chain connects TRBV9 to TRBJ1-5, with no clear D. Germline V CDR1 and CDR2: SGDLS, YYNGEE. V lost 0 bases and J lost 3, with 4 bases in between. This CDR3 contains 13 residues. The CDR3 reads CASSVGTNQPQHF. For the CDR3, the DNA is TGTGCCAGCAGCGTAGGGACCAATCAGCCCCAGCATTTT.

A few counts support this clonotype. The chain links TRBV12-3 or TRBV12-4 to TRBJ2-1, with 7 bases that match TRBD2. CDR3 length equals 14 residues. V lost 5 bases and J lost 10; bases outside the gene matches: 11. The DNA of the CDR3 is TGTGCCAGCAGTCCCCCTAGCGGATCCATAGAGCAGTTCTTC. It translates to CASSPPSGSIEQFF.

In its sample, this clonotype was seen a few times. The chain employs TRBV10-3 and TRBJ2-5, with 8 bases matching TRBD1. The trim removed 6 bases at V and 3 bases at J, leaving 6 bases unmatched. CDR1 is ENHRY and CDR2 is SYGVKD in the germline V gene. The CDR3 is 14 residues long. The CDR3 coding sequence is TGTGCCATCAGGGATACAGGGGGGAAAGAGACCCAGTACTTC. Residues: CAIRDTGGKETQYF.

V is TRBV10-3 and J is TRBJ2-1; unclear D gene. The germline V gene has CDR1 ENHRY and CDR2 SYGVKD. V shed 0 bases and J shed 9 bases, with 18 bases lying between them. The CDR3 extends over 16 amino acids. CDR3 sequence: CAISESDFIKWSEQFF. The CDR3 DNA reads TGTGCCATCAGTGAGTCTGACTTTATAAAGTGGAGTGAGCAGTTCTTC.

J is TRBJ2-7 and V is TRBV24-1; D is undetermined. CDR3 length: 11 amino acids. With 2 bases removed from V and 7 bases from J, the gap between germline ends came to 5 bases. The germline CDR1 and CDR2 sequences are KGHDR and SFDVKD. This CDR3 is CATSDSREQYF. The CDR3 nucleotides read TGTGCCACCAGTGATTCCAGGGAGCAGTACTTC.

There are many counts of this clonotype. The V and J genes are TRBV12-3 or TRBV12-4 and TRBJ1-1; D perhaps matches TRBD1 (6 bases). The germline V and J ends were trimmed by 1 base and 10 bases, with 10 bases remaining between them. CDR3 length: 12 residues. CDR3 nucleotides: TGTGCCAGCAGTTTAGGGGGGCTAGGAGCTTTCTTT. It encodes CASSLGGLGAFF.

This clonotype has only a few counts. The rearrangement links TRBV5-1 to TRBJ1-3, with D perhaps TRBD1 (6 bases). The CDR3 has 18 amino acids. The V and J ends lost 0 bases and 2 bases respectively, with 18 bases between them. Per germline, CDR1 SGHRS and CDR2 YFSETQ. Here the CDR3 reads CASSLGFGGSDPGNTIYF. The DNA for the CDR3 is TGCGCCAGCAGCTTGGGATTTGGGGGCTCAGATCCTGGAAACACCATATATTTT.

This clonotype was detected a few times. The CDR3 sequence: CASSPPAGVFTDTQYF. The CDR3 region has the DNA TGTGCCAGCTCACCACCCGCAGGGGTTTTCACAGATACGCAGTATTTT. The chain carries TRBV18 and TRBJ2-3; possibly TRBD1 for D (6 bases). The CDR3 runs to 16 residues. V shed 0 bases and J shed 2 bases, with 12 bases lying between them. Germline-derived CDR1 and CDR2 are KGHSH and LQKENI.

The CDR3 nucleotides read TGTGCCAGCAGCTTCGTGGGACTCTACAATGAGCAGTTCTTC. Protein sequence: CASSFVGLYNEQFF. The chain links TRBV7-9 to TRBJ2-1, with D possibly TRBD2 on 6 matching bases. The V end lost 3 bases, the J end lost 3 bases, and 9 bases lay between the germline ends. This CDR3 comprises 14 residues. Germline V gene data show CDR1 as SEHNR and CDR2 as FQNEAQ (reference sequence).

This clonotype has a count of ten or more. The chain employs TRBV6-5 and TRBJ1-5; D not certain. The CDR3 totals 15 residues. Trimming removed 6 bases from V and 0 bases from J, with 12 bases in between. Germline V CDR1 and CDR2: MNHEY, SVGAGI. CDR3 coding DNA: TGTGCCAGCAGCAACTCGGACTATAGCAATCAGCCCCAGCATTTT. It specifies CASSNSDYSNQPQHF.

The genes are TRBV5-1 and TRBJ2-1, with 13 bases lining up with TRBD2. This CDR3 region has 15 residues. CDR1 is SGHRS and CDR2 is YFSETQ in the germline V gene. J lost 9 bases, V lost 1 base, and 4 bases had no gene match. CDR3 sequence reads: CASSLRLAGGPEQFF. CDR3 nucleotides: TGCGCCAGCAGCTTGCGACTAGCGGGAGGCCCTGAGCAGTTCTTC.

The chain joins TRBV13 to TRBJ2-3; a weak D match, TRBD1 (6 bases). The V and J ends lost 5 bases and 1 base respectively, with 22 bases between them. CDR1 is PRHDT, CDR2 FYEKMQ, per germline (reference sequence). The CDR3 length is 18 residues. The CDR3 region has the DNA TGTGCCAGCAGCACAGGAGCGGCTGCCAGGGGAGGCACAGATACGCAGTATTTT. Translating gives CASSTGAAARGGTDTQYF.

This clonotype came up many times. CDR3 sequence reads: CASSWTGGGDTQYF. CDR3 DNA: TGTGCCAGCAGCTGGACAGGGGGTGGAGATACGCAGTATTTT. The chain employs TRBV7-3 and TRBJ2-3; TRBD1 aligns across 10 bases. Germline CDR1 and CDR2: SGHTA and FQGTGA. The length of the CDR3 is 14 residues. J lost 5 bases, V lost 4 bases, and 3 bases had no gene match.

This clonotype was observed many times. This chain joins TRBV7-9 and TRBJ2-7; D gene unclear. The CDR3 totals 14 residues. Looked up from germline, CDR1 is SEHNR and CDR2 is FQNEAQ (reference sequence). Trimming removed 4 bases from V and 5 bases from J, with 15 bases in between. CDR3 protein: CASSSVEGSNEQYF. Here the CDR3 DNA reads TGTGCCAGCAGCTCGGTGGAAGGGTCGAACGAGCAGTACTTC.

This clonotype has a handful of counts. The chain couples TRBV19 to TRBJ2-1, with D unresolved. V gave up 7 bases and J gave up 4 bases, with 11 bases separating them. Per the germline V gene, CDR1 is LNHDA and CDR2 is SQIVND (reference sequence). This CDR3 has 13 residues. CDR3 residues: CASTQTAYNEQFF. Written as DNA, the CDR3 is TGTGCCAGTACCCAAACAGCATACAATGAGCAGTTCTTC.

The chain combines TRBV5-1 with TRBJ2-2; 10 bases agree with TRBD2. The V segment lost 0 bases and the J segment 6 bases; nucleotides outside the gene matches: 5. Germline values: CDR1 SGHRS, CDR2 YFSETQ. This CDR3 comprises 16 residues. The CDR3 DNA reads as TGCGCCAGCAGCTTGGCGTCTAGCGGGAGTCCCGGGGAGCTGTTTTTT. It codes for CASSLASSGSPGELFF.